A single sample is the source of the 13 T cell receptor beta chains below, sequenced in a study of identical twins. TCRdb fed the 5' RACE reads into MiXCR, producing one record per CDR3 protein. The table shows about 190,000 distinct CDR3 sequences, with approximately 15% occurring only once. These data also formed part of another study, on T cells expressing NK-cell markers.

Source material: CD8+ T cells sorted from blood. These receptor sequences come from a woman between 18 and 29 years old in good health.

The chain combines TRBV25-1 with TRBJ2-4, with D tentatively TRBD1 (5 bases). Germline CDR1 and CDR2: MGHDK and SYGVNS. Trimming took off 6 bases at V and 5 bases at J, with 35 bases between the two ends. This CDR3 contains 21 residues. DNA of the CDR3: TGTGCCAGCAGCGCCCTATTGAAAGTTCTAAGGGGCCGCTTACGGGAAAACATTCAGTACTTC. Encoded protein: CASSALLKVLRGRLRENIQYF.

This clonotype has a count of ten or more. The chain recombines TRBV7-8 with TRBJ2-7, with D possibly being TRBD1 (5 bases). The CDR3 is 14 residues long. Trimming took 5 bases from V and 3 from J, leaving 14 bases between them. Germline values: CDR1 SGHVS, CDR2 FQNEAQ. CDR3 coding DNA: TGTGCCAGCAGCCCCACCCCAGGGTTCTACGAGCAGTACTTC. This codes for CASSPTPGFYEQYF.

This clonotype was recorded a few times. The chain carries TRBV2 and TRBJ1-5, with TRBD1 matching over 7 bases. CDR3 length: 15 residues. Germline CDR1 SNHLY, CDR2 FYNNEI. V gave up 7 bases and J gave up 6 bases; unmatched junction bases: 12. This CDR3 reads CASTPVGAGGQPQHF. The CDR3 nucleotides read TGTGCCAGCACCCCGGTAGGGGCAGGGGGTCAGCCCCAGCATTTT. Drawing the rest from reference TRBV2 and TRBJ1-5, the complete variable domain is EPEVTQTPSHQVTQMGQEVILRCVPISNHLYFYWYRQILGQKVEFLVSFYNNEISEKSEIFDDQFSVERPDGSNFTLKIRSTKLEDSAMYFCASTPVGAGGQPQHFGDGTRLSIL.

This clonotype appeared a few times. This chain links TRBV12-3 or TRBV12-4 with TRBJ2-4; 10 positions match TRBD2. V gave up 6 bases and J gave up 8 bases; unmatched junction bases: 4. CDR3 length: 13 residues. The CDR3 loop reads CASSSSGGDIQYF. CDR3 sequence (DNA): TGTGCCAGCAGCTCGAGCGGGGGGGACATTCAGTACTTC.

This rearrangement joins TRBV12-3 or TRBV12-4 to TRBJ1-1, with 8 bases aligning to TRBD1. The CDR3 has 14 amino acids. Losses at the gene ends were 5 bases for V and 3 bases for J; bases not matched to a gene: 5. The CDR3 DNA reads TGTGCCAGCAGTCAGACAGGGGCCTACACTGAAGCTTTCTTT. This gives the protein CASSQTGAYTEAFF.

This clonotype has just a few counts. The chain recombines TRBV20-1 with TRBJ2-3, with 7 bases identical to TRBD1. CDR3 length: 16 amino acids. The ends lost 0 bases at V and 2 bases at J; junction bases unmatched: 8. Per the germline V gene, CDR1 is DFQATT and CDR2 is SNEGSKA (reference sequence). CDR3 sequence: CSARDGGQGDTDTQYF. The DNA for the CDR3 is TGCAGTGCTAGAGATGGTGGTCAGGGGGACACAGATACGCAGTATTTT.

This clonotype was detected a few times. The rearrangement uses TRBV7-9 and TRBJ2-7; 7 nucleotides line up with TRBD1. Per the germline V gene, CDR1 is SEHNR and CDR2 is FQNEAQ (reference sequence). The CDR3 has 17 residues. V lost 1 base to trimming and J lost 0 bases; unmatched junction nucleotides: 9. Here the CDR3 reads CASSLVDRAPSSYEQYF. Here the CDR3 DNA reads TGTGCCAGCAGCTTAGTCGACAGGGCCCCTTCCTCCTACGAGCAGTACTTC.

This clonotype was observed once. CDR3 protein: CASSGGGVEAFF. Written as DNA, the CDR3 is TGTGCCAGCAGCGGGGGGGGAGTGGAAGCTTTCTTT. The chain employs TRBV5-6 and TRBJ1-1; tentatively, D is TRBD1 (5 bases). Germline V gene lookup returns CDR1 SGHDT and CDR2 YYEEEE. Between the trimmed V and J ends, which lost 4 bases and 8 bases, there was a span of 12 bases. CDR3 size: 12 residues.

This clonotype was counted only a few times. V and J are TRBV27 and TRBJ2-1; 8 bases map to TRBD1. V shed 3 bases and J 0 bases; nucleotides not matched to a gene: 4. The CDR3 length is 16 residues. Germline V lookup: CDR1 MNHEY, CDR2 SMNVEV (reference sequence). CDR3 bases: TGTGCCAGCAGTTTGTTCACAGGGGGCTCCTACAATGAGCAGTTCTTC. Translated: CASSLFTGGSYNEQFF.

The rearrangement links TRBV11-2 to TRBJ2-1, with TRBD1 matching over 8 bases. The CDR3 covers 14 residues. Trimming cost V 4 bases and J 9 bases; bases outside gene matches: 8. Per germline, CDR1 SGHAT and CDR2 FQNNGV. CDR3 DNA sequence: TGTGCCAGCAGCTCACAGGACAGGGTGGTTGAGCAGTTCTTC. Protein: CASSSQDRVVEQFF.

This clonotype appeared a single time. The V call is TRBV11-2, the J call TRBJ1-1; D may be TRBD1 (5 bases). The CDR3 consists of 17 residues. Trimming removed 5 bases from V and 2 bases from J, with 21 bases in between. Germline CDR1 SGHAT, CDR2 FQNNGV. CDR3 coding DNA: TGTGCCAGCAGCATTAGCCCCGGGTGGGGCGGAAACACTGAAGCTTTCTTT. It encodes CASSISPGWGGNTEAFF.

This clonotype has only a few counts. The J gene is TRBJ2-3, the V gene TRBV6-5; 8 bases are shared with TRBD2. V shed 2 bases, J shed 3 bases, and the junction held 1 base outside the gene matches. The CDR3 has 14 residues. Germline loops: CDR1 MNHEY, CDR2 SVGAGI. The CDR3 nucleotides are TGTGCCAGCAGTTACCAGCGGGAGACAGATACGCAGTATTTT. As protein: CASSYQRETDTQYF.

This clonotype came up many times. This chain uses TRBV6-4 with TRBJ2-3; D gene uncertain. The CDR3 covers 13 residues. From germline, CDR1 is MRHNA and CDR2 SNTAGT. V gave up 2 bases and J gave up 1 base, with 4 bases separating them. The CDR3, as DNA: TGTGCCAGCAGTGACGGGGGCACAGATACGCAGTATTTT. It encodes CASSDGGTDTQYF.